The sequence of this T cell receptor (beta chain) was determined in a study of beta chain features in type 1 diabetes. Study-level results: Possible PCR preference for shorter templates applied equally to patients and controls. The study found fewer insertions and more deletions at VDJ junctions in type 1 diabetes patients. Overrepresentation of cells with high TCR expression could result from cDNA sequencing.

At least ten counts were recorded for this clone. Its specificity is unknown. The V gene's germline CDR1 is MNHNY and CDR2 SVGAGI (reference sequence). V lost 2 bases and J lost 3; bases outside the gene matches: 9. CDR3 length: 16 residues. Expressed TCRB transcripts were sequenced after all isolated RNA was converted to cDNA. The average output of naive, central memory and regulatory T cell samples was several million reads. The protocol was immunoSEQ multiplex PCR, while the TCRdb copy is restricted to in-frame clones and leaves out a portion. This sample has about 240,000 clones; 27% occur once, and the top ten carry approximately 4%.

This receptor was taken from a man between 25 and 39 years old in good health. Material for sequencing was central memory CD4+ T cells from blood. The chain combines TRBV6-6 with TRBJ2-5; 7 bases align to TRBD1. The CDR3 loop is CASSYRPWTGEETQYF. DNA for the CDR3: TGTGCCAGCAGTTACCGCCCCTGGACAGGCGAAGAGACCCAGTACTTC.